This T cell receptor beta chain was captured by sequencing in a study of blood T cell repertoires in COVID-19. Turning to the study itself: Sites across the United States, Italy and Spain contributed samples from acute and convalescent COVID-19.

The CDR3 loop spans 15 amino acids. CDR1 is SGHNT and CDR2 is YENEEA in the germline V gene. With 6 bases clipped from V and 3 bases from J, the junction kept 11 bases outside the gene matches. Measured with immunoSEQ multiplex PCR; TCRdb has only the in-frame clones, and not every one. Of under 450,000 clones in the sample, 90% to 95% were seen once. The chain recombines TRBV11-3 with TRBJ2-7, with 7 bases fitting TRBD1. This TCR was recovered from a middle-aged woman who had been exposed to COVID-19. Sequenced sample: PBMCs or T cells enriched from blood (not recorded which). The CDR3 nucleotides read TGTGCCAGCAGTCTTCGACAGGGTAATCTCTACGAGCAGTACTTC. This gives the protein CASSLRQGNLYEQYF.